The rows below give T cell receptor beta chains drawn from one sample of a study of shared clonotypes between healthy human individuals. The protocol was immunoSEQ multiplex PCR, while the TCRdb copy is restricted to in-frame clones and leaves out a portion. The table records about 600,000 clones, 97% of them present only once. What was sequenced was naive CD4+ T cells sorted from blood. The receptor source for this set is a woman aged 25 to 39 in good health. CDR3s include the opening cysteine and the closing phenylalanine or tryptophan. D genes are given only for firm matches. Rows may omit the clone size; those that give it use once, few, many or a size class.

v_gene	d_gene	j_gene	abundance	CDR3aa	CDR3nt
TRBV5-1	.	TRBJ2-7	.	CASSLGTETYEQYF	TGCGCCAGCAGCTTGGGGACAGAAACCTACGAGCAGTACTTC
TRBV28	.	TRBJ1-5	.	CASSSGFHQPQHF	TGTGCCAGCAGTTCAGGATTCCATCAGCCCCAGCATTTT
TRBV6-1	.	TRBJ2-5	.	CASSEARRIQETQYF	TGTGCCAGCAGTGAAGCTCGACGGATCCAAGAGACCCAGTACTTC
TRBV10-3	TRBD1	TRBJ2-7	.	CAISGTGNYEQYF	TGTGCCATCAGTGGGACAGGGAACTACGAGCAGTACTTC
TRBV28	.	TRBJ1-2	.	CASSLPVSVGYGYTF	TGTGCCAGCAGTTTACCAGTGTCTGTAGGGTATGGCTACACCTTC
TRBV9	.	TRBJ2-1	.	CASSKGQSLFHEQFF	TGTGCCAGCAGCAAAGGACAGAGTCTCTTCCATGAGCAGTTCTTC
TRBV19	.	TRBJ1-5	.	CASSGTPDSNQPQHF	TGTGCCAGTAGTGGGACACCGGATAGCAATCAGCCCCAGCATTTT
TRBV28	.	TRBJ1-2	few	CASSSGARGYTF	TGTGCCAGCAGTTCGGGGGCGAGAGGCTACACCTTC
TRBV7-9	.	TRBJ2-1	.	CATTGNEQFF	TGTGCCACTACGGGCAATGAGCAGTTCTTC
TRBV7-9	.	TRBJ2-1	once	CASSSGGTAYNEQFF	TGTGCCAGCAGCTCTGGCGGGACAGCGTACAATGAGCAGTTCTTC
TRBV9	.	TRBJ2-2	.	CASNPTTANTGELFF	TGTGCCAGCAACCCCACGACAGCGAACACCGGGGAGCTGTTTTTT
TRBV29-1	TRBD1	TRBJ1-6	.	CSVVKGGGPGQGINSPLHF	TGCAGCGTTGTTAAAGGTGGAGGACCGGGACAGGGAATCAATTCACCCCTCCACTTT
TRBV9	.	TRBJ1-1	.	CASSVEYGENTEAFF	TGTGCCAGCAGCGTAGAATACGGGGAGAACACTGAAGCTTTCTTT
TRBV5-8	.	TRBJ1-5	once	CASSLQVGQPQHF	TGTGCCAGCAGCTTGCAGGTAGGCCAGCCCCAGCATTTT
TRBV25-1	.	TRBJ1-2	.	CASSEGPEAGGYTF	TGTGCCAGCAGCGAGGGTCCCGAAGCCGGTGGCTACACCTTC
TRBV5-1	.	TRBJ1-1	.	CASSLSSGGVTEAFF	TGCGCCAGCAGCTTGTCTTCGGGGGGAGTCACTGAAGCTTTCTTT
TRBV7-8	.	TRBJ1-3	.	CASSLGQHGNTIYF	TGTGCCAGCAGCTTAGGGCAGCATGGAAACACCATATATTTT
TRBV2	.	TRBJ1-1	.	CASSEQAMNTEAFF	TGTGCCAGCAGTGAGCAGGCTATGAACACTGAAGCTTTCTTT
TRBV5-1	TRBD2	TRBJ2-7	.	CASSIEGTSGYEQYF	TGCGCCAGCAGCATAGAGGGGACTAGCGGATACGAGCAGTACTTC
TRBV30	TRBD2	TRBJ2-1	.	CAWQSGSADNEQFF	TGTGCCTGGCAAAGCGGGAGTGCCGACAATGAGCAGTTCTTC
TRBV7-9	.	TRBJ1-1	.	CASSLLNTEAFF	TGTGCCAGCAGCTTACTGAACACTGAAGCTTTCTTT
TRBV4-1	TRBD2	TRBJ2-7	once	CASSQYSGTTYEQYF	TGCGCCAGCAGCCAATATAGCGGGACAACCTACGAGCAGTACTTC
TRBV6-1	.	TRBJ2-3	.	CASSPGSAPDTQYF	TGTGCCAGCAGTCCGGGATCAGCGCCAGATACGCAGTATTTT
TRBV7-6	.	TRBJ2-6	.	CASSLWHNETREPLSGANVLTF	TGTGCCAGCAGCTTGTGGCACAACGAAACAAGGGAGCCCCTCTCTGGGGCCAACGTCCTGACTTTC
TRBV7-9	TRBD1	TRBJ1-3	.	CASSPRQGPSGNTIYF	TGTGCCAGCAGCCCGAGACAGGGCCCATCTGGAAACACCATATATTTT
TRBV6-5	.	TRBJ1-5	.	CASSYAHSRDQPQHF	TGTGCCAGCAGTTATGCTCACTCAAGGGATCAGCCCCAGCATTTT
TRBV21-1	.	TRBJ1-2	.	CAILRLGGYTF	TGTGCCATCCTAAGACTGGGGGGCTACACCTTC
TRBV28	TRBD1	TRBJ2-1	once	CASSLSWTGSNEQFF	TGTGCCAGCAGTTTATCCTGGACAGGTTCCAATGAGCAGTTCTTC
TRBV6-5	TRBD1	TRBJ1-5	.	CASSRGQLNQPQHF	TGTGCCAGCAGTCGGGGACAGCTCAATCAGCCCCAGCATTTT
TRBV4-1	.	TRBJ1-2	.	CASSPGDYGYTF	TGCGCCAGCAGCCCAGGCGACTATGGCTACACCTTC
TRBV7-9	TRBD1	TRBJ1-4	once	CASRAGTGVEKLFF	TGTGCCAGCAGAGCTGGGACAGGGGTCGAAAAACTGTTTTTT
TRBV5-4	TRBD2	TRBJ2-1	.	CASSRLAGNNEQFF	TGTGCCAGCAGCCGACTAGCGGGTAACAATGAGCAGTTCTTC